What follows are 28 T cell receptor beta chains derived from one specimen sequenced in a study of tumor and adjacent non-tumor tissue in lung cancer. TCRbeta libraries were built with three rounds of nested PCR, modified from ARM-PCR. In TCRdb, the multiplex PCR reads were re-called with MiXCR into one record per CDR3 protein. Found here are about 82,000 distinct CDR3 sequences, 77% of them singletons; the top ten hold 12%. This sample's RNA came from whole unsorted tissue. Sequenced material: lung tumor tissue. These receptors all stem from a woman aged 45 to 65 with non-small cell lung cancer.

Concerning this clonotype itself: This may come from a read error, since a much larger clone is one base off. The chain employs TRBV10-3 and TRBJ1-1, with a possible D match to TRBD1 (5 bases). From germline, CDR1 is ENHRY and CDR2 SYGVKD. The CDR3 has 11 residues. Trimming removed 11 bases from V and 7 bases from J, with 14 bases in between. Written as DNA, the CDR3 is TGTGCCGCCCAGGGTGACATTGAAGCTTTCTTT. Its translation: CAAQGDIEAFF.

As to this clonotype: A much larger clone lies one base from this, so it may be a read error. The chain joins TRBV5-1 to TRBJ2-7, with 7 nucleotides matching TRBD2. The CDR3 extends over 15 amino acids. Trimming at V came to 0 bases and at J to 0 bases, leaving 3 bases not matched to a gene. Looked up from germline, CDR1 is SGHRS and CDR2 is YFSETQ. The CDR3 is CASSLAGGASYEQYF. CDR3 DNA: TGCGCCAGCAGCTTGGCGGGAGGTGCCTCCTACGAGCAGTACTTC.

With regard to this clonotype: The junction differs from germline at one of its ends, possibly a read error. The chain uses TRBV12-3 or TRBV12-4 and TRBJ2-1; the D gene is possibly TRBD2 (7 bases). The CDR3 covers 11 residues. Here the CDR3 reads CTSILEGGEFF. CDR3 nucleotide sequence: TGTACCAGCATTTTAGAGGGGGGGGAGTTCTTC.

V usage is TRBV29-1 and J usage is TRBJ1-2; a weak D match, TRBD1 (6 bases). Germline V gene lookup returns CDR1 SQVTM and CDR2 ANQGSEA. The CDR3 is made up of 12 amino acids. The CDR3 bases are TGCGGTGTTGAGGGGGAGGGGTATGGCTACACCTTC. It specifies CGVEGEGYGYTF.

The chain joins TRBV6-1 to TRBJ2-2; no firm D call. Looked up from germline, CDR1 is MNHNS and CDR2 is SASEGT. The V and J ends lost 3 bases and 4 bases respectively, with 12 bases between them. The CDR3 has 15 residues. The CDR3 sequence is CASSDQDTRTGELFF. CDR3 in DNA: TGTGCCAGCAGTGATCAAGACACCCGCACCGGGGAGCTGTTTTTT.

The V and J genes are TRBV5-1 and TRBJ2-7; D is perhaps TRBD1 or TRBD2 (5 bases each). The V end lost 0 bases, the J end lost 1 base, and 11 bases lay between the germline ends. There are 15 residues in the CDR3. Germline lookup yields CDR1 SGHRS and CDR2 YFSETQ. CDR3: CASSLGDRASYEQYF. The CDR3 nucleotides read TGCGCCAGCAGCTTGGGGGACCGGGCATCCTACGAGCAGTACTTC.

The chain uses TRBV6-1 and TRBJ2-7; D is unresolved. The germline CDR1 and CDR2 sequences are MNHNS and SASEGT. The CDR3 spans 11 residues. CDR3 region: CVNGGPYEQYF. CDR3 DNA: TGTGTCAACGGTGGCCCCTACGAGCAGTACTTC.

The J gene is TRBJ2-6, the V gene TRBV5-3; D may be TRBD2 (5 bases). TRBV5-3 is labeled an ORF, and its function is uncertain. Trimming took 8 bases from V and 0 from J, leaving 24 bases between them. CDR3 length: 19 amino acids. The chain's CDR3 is CASRHRSGIGPSGANVLTF. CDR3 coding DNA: TGTGCCAGCCGCCATCGTTCCGGGATAGGCCCCTCTGGGGCCAACGTCCTGACTTTC.

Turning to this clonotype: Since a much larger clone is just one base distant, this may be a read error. CDR3 amino acids: CSVGLRQVSYNQYF. In nucleotides, the CDR3 is TGCAGCGTTGGCCTCAGACAGGTTTCCTACAATCAGTACTTC. This chain links TRBV29-1 with TRBJ2-7; TRBD1 is a possible D gene (6 bases). The length of the CDR3 is 14 residues. The V end was cut by 4 bases, the J end by 10 bases, with 23 bases between. Germline V CDR1 and CDR2: SQVTM, ANQGSEA.

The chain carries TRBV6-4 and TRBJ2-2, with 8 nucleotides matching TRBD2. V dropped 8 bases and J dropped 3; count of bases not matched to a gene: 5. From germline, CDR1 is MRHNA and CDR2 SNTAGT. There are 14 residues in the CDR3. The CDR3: CASRISGDTGELFF. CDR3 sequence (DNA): TGTGCCAGCCGGATTAGCGGGGACACCGGGGAGCTGTTTTTT.

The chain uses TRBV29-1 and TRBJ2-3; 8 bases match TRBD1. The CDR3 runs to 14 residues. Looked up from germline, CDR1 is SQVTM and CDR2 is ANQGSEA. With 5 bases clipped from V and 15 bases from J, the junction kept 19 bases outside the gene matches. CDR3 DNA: TGCAGCGTTACCGGGACAGGAGCAGGAGATACTCAATATTTT. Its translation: CSVTGTGAGDTQYF.

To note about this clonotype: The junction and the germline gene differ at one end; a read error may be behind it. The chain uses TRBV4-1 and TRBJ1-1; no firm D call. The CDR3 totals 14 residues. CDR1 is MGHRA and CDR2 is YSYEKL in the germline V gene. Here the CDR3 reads CPSSQESLNTEAFF. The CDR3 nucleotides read TGCCCCAGCAGCCAAGAGAGCCTGAACACTGAAGCTTTCTTT.

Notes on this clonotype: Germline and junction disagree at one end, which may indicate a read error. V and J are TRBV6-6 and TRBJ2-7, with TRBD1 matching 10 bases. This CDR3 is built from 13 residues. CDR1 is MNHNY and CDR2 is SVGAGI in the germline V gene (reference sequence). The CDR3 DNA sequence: TGTGTCAGCACCGGACAGGGGGCCTACGAGCAGTACTTC. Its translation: CVSTGQGAYEQYF.

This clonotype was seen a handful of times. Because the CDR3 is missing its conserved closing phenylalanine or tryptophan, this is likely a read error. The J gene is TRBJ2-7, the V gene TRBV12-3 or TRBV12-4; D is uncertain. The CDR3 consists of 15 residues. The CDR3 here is CASSLGPLTGYEQYL. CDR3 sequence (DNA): TGTGCCAGTAGTTTAGGTCCCCTGACGGGCTACGAGCAGTACCTT.

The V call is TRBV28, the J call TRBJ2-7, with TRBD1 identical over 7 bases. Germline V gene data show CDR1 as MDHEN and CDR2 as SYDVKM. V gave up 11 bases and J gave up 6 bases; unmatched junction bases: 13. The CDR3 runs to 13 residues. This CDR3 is CACRSRGFFEQYF. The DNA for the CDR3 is TGTGCCTGTAGGTCCAGGGGGTTTTTCGAGCAGTACTTC. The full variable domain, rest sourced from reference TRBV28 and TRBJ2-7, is DVKVTQSSRYLVKRTGEKVFLECVQDMDHENMFWYRQDPGLGLRLIYFSYDVKMKEKGDIPEGYSVSREKKERFSLILESASTNQTSMYLCACRSRGFFEQYFGPGTRLTVT.

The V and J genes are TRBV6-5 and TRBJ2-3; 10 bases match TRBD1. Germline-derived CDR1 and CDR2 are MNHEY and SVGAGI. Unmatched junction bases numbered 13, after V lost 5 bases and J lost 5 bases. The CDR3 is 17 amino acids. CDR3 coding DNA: TGTGCCAGCAGTAAGAGGGACAGGGGAAGGAAGGTAGATACGCAGTATTTT. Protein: CASSKRDRGRKVDTQYF.

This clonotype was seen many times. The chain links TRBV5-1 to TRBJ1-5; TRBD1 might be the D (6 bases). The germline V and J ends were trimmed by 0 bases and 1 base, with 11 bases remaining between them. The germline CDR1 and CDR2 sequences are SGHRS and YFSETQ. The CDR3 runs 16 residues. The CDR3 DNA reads TGCGCCAGCAGCTTGGTTCCGGGGGCGAGCAATCAGCCCCAGCATTTT. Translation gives CASSLVPGASNQPQHF.

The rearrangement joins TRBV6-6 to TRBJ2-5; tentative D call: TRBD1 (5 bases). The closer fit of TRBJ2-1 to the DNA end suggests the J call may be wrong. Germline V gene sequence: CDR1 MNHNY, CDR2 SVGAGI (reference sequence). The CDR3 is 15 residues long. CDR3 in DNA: TGTGCCAGCGACCCGAGACAGCTCTACCAAGAGACCCAGTTCTTC. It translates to CASDPRQLYQETQFF.

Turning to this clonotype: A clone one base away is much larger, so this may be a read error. This CDR3 is CASSLWSRDRDTGELFF. The CDR3 DNA reads TGTGCCAGCAGCTTATGGTCCCGGGACAGGGACACCGGGGAGCTGTTTTTT. The rearrangement links TRBV7-9 to TRBJ2-2; 9 bases are shared with TRBD1. J was trimmed by 3 bases and V by 2 bases; bases with no gene match: 7. The CDR3 extends over 17 amino acids. CDR1 and CDR2 (germline): SEHNR, FQNEAQ (reference sequence).

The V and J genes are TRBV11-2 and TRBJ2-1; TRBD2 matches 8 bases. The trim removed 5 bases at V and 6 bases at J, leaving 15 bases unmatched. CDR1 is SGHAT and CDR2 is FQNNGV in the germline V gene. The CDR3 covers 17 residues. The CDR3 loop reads CASSPRVSGGPSNEQFF. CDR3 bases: TGTGCCAGCAGCCCGAGAGTATCGGGAGGGCCCTCCAATGAGCAGTTCTTC. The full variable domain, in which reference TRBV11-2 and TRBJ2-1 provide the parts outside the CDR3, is EAGVAQSPRYKIIEKRQSVAFWCNPISGHATLYWYQQILGQGPKLLIQFQNNGVVDDSQLPKDRFSAERLKGVDSTLKIQPAKLEDSAVYLCASSPRVSGGPSNEQFFGPGTRLTVL.

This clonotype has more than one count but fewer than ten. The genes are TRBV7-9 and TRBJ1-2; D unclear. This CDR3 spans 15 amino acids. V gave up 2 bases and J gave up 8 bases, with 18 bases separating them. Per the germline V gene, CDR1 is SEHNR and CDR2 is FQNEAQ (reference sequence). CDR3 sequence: CASSLFSAREQGYTF. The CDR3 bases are TGTGCCAGCAGCTTATTTAGCGCCCGGGAGCAAGGCTACACCTTC.

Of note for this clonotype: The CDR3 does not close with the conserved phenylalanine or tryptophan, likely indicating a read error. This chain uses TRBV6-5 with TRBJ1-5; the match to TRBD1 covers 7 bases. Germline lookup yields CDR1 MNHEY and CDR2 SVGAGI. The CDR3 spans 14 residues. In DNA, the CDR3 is TGTGCCTGCAGTTACAACAGGGGCAATCAGACCCAGCATTGT. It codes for CACSYNRGNQTQHC.

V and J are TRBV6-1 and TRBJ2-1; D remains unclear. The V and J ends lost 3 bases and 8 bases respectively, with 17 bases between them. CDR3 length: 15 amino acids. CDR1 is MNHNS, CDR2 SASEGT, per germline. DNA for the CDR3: TGTGCCAGCAGTGATGGTAGATGGAGAATCGATGAGCAGTTCTTC. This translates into CASSDGRWRIDEQFF.

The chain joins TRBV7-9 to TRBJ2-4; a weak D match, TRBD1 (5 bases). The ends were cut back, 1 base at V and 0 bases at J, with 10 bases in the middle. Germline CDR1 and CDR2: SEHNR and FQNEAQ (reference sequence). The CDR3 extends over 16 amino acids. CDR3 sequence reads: CASSLGAGLAKNIQYF. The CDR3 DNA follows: TGTGCCAGCAGCTTAGGGGCAGGGTTAGCCAAAAACATTCAGTACTTC.

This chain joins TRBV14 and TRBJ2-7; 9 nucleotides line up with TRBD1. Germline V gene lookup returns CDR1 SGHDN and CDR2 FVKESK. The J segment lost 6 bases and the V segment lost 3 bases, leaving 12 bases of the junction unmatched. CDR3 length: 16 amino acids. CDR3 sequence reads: CASSHKPGQGTPEQYF. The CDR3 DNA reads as TGTGCCAGCAGCCATAAACCGGGACAGGGAACTCCCGAGCAGTACTTC.

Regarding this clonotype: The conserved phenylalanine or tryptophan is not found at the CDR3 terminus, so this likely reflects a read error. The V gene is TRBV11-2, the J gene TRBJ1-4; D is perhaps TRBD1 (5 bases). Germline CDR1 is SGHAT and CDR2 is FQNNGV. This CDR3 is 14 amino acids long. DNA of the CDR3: TGTGCCAACAGCTTAGCAGGGTTTAATGAAAAACTGTTTTAT. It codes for CANSLAGFNEKLFY.

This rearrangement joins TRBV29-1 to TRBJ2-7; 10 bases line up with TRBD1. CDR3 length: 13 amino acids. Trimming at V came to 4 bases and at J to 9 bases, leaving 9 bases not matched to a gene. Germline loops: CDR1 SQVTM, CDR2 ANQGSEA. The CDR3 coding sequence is TGCAGCGTTGCGACGGGACAGGGGATTGGGCAGTACTTC. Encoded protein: CSVATGQGIGQYF.

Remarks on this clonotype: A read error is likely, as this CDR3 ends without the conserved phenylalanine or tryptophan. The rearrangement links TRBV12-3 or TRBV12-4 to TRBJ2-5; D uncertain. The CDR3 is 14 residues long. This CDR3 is CVSSLVAGQETQYS. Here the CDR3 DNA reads TGTGTCAGCAGTTTAGTGGCAGGTCAAGAGACCCAGTACTCC.